This T cell receptor beta chain was found in a study of blood T cell repertoires in COVID-19. The length of the CDR3 is 17 residues. Germline CDR1 reads KGHSH; CDR2 reads LQKENI. The J segment lost 2 bases and the V segment lost 6 bases, leaving 12 bases of the junction unmatched. Methods used by the authors: Using reference gene primer amplification, nucleated cell counts were estimated. Sequenced by immunoSEQ multiplex PCR; TCRdb stores in-frame clones only, minus some. D and trimming come from the DNA, and the V and J calls and clone size come from that table. The repertoire holds around 77,000 clones, around 85% seen once, with approximately 4.6% in the top ten.

Sequences were obtained from peripheral blood. The J gene is TRBJ2-3, the V gene TRBV18; 9 bases fit TRBD2. The sequence was obtained from a man of 80 years or more with acute or convalescent COVID-19. The CDR3 region is CASSPAGGRLNTDTQYF. As DNA, the CDR3 is TGTGCCAGCTCCCCTGCGGGGGGGCGGTTGAACACAGATACGCAGTATTTT.